These 13 T cell receptor beta chains came from one sample sequenced in a study of blood T cell repertoires in COVID-19. Method: immunoSEQ multiplex PCR; TCRdb's copy keeps in-frame clones and lacks some. The sample comprises 150,000 to 200,000 clones, around 81% of which are singletons, and roughly 7% rests with the top ten. The sequenced sample was PBMCs or T cells enriched from blood (not recorded which). These receptors originate from a man between 35 and 55 years old who had recovered from COVID-19.

This chain connects TRBV19 to TRBJ1-5; D gene ambiguous. The CDR3 has 15 residues. The germline V and J ends were trimmed by 4 bases and 9 bases, with 19 bases remaining between them. Germline CDR1 and CDR2: LNHDA and SQIVND (reference sequence). The CDR3, as DNA: TGTGCCAGTAGTACCACAGTTACCGGGGAAGTGCCCCAGCATTTT. It encodes CASSTTVTGEVPQHF.

This chain links TRBV19 with TRBJ2-7; TRBD2 agrees at 9 bases. This CDR3 contains 15 residues. J was trimmed by 5 bases and V by 7 bases; bases with no gene match: 12. CDR1 is LNHDA and CDR2 is SQIVND in the germline V gene (reference sequence). Here the CDR3 DNA reads TGTGCCAGTACCCCCGGAGGTAGCGGGGGCCACGAGCAGTACTTC. It yields the protein CASTPGGSGGHEQYF.

The chain recombines TRBV4-2 with TRBJ1-4, with unresolved D. The CDR3 contains 15 residues. V was clipped by 0 bases and J by 8 bases, with 13 bases between them. Germline V CDR1 and CDR2: LGHNA, YNFKEQ. The CDR3 region is CASSQETGMSEKLFF. CDR3 nucleotide sequence: TGTGCCAGCAGCCAAGAAACGGGGATGAGCGAAAAACTGTTTTTT.

This rearrangement joins TRBV7-9 to TRBJ2-5, with D perhaps matching TRBD2 (6 bases). The V end lost 5 bases, the J end lost 5 bases, and 12 bases lay between the germline ends. This CDR3 has 13 residues. Germline V gene data show CDR1 as SEHNR and CDR2 as FQNEAQ (reference sequence). DNA of the CDR3: TGTGCCAGCAGCCTCCGTCGGGGGGAGACCCAGTACTTC. Amino acid sequence: CASSLRRGETQYF.

The gene calls are TRBV5-1 and TRBJ1-6; TRBD1 might be the D (5 bases). Germline V gene data show CDR1 as SGHRS and CDR2 as YFSETQ. The CDR3 runs to 16 residues. The germline V and J ends were trimmed by 0 bases and 10 bases, with 17 bases remaining between them. This CDR3 is CASSLAGKRFGSPLHF. DNA for the CDR3: TGCGCCAGCAGCTTGGCAGGGAAGCGATTTGGCTCACCCCTCCACTTT.

The chain is built from TRBV11-1 and TRBJ1-1, with D perhaps TRBD1 (6 bases). Trimming left V 5 bases short and J 4 bases short, with 14 bases between. This CDR3 has 14 residues. Germline V CDR1 and CDR2: SGHAT, FQDESV (reference sequence). The CDR3 is CASSAPGDGTEAFF. CDR3 nucleotide sequence: TGTGCCAGCAGCGCCCCAGGGGATGGCACTGAAGCTTTCTTT.

The J gene is TRBJ2-1, the V gene TRBV28, with TRBD1 identical over 9 bases. The junction had 17 bases not matched to a gene; V was cut back by 7 bases and J by 4 bases. The CDR3 length is 18 residues. Germline V lookup: CDR1 MDHEN, CDR2 SYDVKM. The CDR3 sequence: CASKKRGQGGLLYNEQFF. CDR3 nucleotide sequence: TGTGCCAGCAAAAAACGGGGACAGGGAGGACTACTTTACAATGAGCAGTTCTTC.

In its sample, this clone was seen a few times. V usage is TRBV2 and J usage is TRBJ1-4, with D tentatively TRBD1 (5 bases). Germline V gene lookup returns CDR1 SNHLY and CDR2 FYNNEI. The CDR3 length is 14 residues. With 8 bases removed from V and 4 bases from J, the gap between germline ends came to 14 bases. This CDR3 reads CASERQRLNEKLFF. DNA of the CDR3: TGTGCCAGCGAACGACAGAGACTTAATGAAAAACTGTTTTTT.

The chain combines TRBV18 with TRBJ1-1; D gene ambiguous. V lost 3 bases to trimming and J lost 2 bases, with 13 bases between them. The CDR3 runs to 15 residues. Germline CDR1 reads KGHSH; CDR2 reads LQKENI. The CDR3 DNA follows: TGTGCCAGCTCACCCCAGAGACACCCCAACACTGAAGCTTTCTTT. This gives the protein CASSPQRHPNTEAFF.

This clone was recorded once. The chain uses TRBV6-6 and TRBJ1-6; 9 bases agree with TRBD1. In germline, CDR1 is MNHNY, CDR2 SVGAGI (reference sequence). The CDR3 contains 13 residues. Trimming removed 6 bases from V and 9 bases from J; junction bases left unmatched: 3. In DNA, the CDR3 is TGTGCCAGCAGCGGGACAGGGCTTTCACCCCTCCACTTT. Protein product: CASSGTGLSPLHF.

This rearrangement joins TRBV4-3 to TRBJ1-1, with a possible D match to TRBD1 (5 bases). This CDR3 has 13 amino acids. Per germline, CDR1 LGHNA and CDR2 YSLEER. Between the trimmed V and J ends, which lost 1 base and 7 bases, there was a span of 10 bases. CDR3 coding DNA: TGCGCCAGCAGCCAAGCCAGGGCTTATGAAGCTTTCTTT. As protein: CASSQARAYEAFF.

This clone was seen a handful of times. This rearrangement joins TRBV28 to TRBJ2-5; a possible D gene is TRBD2 (6 bases). CDR1 is MDHEN and CDR2 is SYDVKM in the germline V gene. The CDR3 totals 15 residues. V lost 6 bases, J lost 5 bases, and 19 bases lay in between. CDR3 loop: CASRPTEEGGETQYF. DNA of the CDR3: TGTGCCAGCAGACCAACGGAGGAGGGCGGCGAGACCCAGTACTTC.

The V call is TRBV9, the J call TRBJ2-7; the match to TRBD2 covers 10 bases. The CDR3 spans 15 residues. Germline V CDR1 and CDR2: SGDLS, YYNGEE. V lost 2 bases and J lost 3; bases outside the gene matches: 5. CDR3 amino acids: CASSVSGLAFYEQYF. In DNA, the CDR3 is TGTGCCAGCAGCGTCTCGGGACTAGCGTTCTACGAGCAGTACTTC. Using reference TRBV9 and TRBJ2-7 for the parts outside the CDR3, the full variable domain is DSGVTQTPKHLITATGQRVTLRCSPRSGDLSVYWYQQSLDQGLQFLIQYYNGEERAKGNILERFSAQQFPDLHSELNLSSLELGDSALYFCASSVSGLAFYEQYFGPGTRLTVT.